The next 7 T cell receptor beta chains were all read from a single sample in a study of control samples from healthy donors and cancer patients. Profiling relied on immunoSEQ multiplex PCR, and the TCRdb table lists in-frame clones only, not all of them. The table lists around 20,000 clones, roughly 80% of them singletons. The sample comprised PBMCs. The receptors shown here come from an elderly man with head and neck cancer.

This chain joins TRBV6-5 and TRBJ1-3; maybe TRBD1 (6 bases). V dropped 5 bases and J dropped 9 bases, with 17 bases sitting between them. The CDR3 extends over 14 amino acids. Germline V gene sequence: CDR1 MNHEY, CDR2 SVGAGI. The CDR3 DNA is TGTGCCAGCAGTCGGACAGCGGTAGTGAGCACCATATATTTT. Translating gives CASSRTAVVSTIYF.

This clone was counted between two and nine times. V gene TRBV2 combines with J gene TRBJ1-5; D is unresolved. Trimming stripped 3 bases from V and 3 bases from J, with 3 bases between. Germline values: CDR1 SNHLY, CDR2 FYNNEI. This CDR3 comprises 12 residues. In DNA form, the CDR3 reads TGTGCCAGCAGTGACAACAATCAGCCCCAGCATTTT. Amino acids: CASSDNNQPQHF.

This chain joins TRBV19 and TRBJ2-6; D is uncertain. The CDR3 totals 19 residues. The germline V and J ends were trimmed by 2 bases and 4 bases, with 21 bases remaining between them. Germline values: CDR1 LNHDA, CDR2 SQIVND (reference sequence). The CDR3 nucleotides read TGTGCCAGTAGTATAATTGACTGGCCGGCGTCGCAGGGGGCCAACGTCCTGACTTTC. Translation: CASSIIDWPASQGANVLTF.

CDR3 DNA sequence: TGTGCCAGCAGTGATTGGCAGAAGGGTGAAAAACTGTTTTTT. As protein: CASSDWQKGEKLFF. The chain links TRBV2 to TRBJ1-4; unclear D gene. The CDR3 loop spans 14 amino acids. CDR1 and CDR2 from the germline V gene are SNHLY and FYNNEI. V was cut by 3 bases and J by 7 bases, with 12 bases left in between.

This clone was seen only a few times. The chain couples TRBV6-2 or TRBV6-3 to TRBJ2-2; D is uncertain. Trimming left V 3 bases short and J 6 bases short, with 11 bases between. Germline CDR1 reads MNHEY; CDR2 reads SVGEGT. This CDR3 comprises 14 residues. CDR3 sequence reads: CASSYFGASGELFF. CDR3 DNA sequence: TGTGCCAGCAGTTATTTCGGTGCCTCCGGGGAGCTGTTTTTT.

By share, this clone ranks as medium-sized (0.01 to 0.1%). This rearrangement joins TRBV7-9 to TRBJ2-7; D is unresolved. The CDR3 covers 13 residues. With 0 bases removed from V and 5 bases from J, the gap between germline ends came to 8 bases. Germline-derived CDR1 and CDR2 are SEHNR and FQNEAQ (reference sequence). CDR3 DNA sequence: TGTGCCAGCAGCTTAGCGTCCGGCAACGAGCAGTACTTC. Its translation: CASSLASGNEQYF.

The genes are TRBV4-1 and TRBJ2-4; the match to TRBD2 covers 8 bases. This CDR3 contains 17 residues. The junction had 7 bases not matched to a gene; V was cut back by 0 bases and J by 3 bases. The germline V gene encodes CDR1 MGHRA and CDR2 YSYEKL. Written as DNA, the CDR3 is TGCGCCAGCAGCCAAGATAGCAGCGGGAGAGGCAAAAACATTCAGTACTTC. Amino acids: CASSQDSSGRGKNIQYF.